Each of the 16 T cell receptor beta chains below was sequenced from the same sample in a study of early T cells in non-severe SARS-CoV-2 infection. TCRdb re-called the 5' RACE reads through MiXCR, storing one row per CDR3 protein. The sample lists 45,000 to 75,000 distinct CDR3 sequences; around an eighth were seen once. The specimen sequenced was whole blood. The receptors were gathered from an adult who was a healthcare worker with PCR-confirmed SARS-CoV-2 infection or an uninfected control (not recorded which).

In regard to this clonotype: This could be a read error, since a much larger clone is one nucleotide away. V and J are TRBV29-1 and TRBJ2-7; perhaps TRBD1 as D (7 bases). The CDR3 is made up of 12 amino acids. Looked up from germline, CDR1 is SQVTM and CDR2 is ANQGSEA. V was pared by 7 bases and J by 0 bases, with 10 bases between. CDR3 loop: CSGRDSSYEQYF. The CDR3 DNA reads TGCAGCGGGAGGGACAGCTCCTACGAGCAGTACTTC.

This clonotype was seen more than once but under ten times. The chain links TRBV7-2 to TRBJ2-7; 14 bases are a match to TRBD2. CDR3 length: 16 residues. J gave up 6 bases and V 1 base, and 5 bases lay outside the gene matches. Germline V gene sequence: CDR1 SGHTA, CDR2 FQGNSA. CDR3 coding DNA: TGTGCCAGCAGCTTAGGACTAGCGGGGGGGCAATCCGAGCAGTACTTC. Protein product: CASSLGLAGGQSEQYF.

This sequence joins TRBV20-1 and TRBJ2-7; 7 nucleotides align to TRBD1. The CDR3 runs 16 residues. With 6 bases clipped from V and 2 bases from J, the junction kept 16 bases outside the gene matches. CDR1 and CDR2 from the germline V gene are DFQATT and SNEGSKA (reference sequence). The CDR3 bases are TGCAGTGCCGTGAGCTCCGTTAGGGGGCCGCCCTACGAGCAGTACTTC. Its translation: CSAVSSVRGPPYEQYF.

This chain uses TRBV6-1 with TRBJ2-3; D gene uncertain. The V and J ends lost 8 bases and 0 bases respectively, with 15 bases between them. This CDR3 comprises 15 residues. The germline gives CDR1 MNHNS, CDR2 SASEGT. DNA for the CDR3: TGTGCCAGCTCCCGGCAGGCCGCTAGCACAGATACGCAGTATTTT. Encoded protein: CASSRQAASTDTQYF.

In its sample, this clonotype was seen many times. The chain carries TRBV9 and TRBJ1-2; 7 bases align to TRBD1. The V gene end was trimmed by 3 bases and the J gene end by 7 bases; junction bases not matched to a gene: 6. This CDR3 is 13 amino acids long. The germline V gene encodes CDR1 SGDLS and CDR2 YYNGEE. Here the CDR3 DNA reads TGTGCCAGCAGCGGGACAGGCAATTTTGGCTACACCTTC. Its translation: CASSGTGNFGYTF.

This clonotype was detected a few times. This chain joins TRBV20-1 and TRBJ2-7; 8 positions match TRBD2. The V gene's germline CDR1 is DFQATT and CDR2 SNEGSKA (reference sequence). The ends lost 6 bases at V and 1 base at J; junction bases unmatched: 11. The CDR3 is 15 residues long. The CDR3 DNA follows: TGCAGTGCCGGCGATAGCGGGGCTGGATCCTACGAGCAGTACTTC. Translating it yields CSAGDSGAGSYEQYF.

For the CDR3, the DNA is TGTGCCAGCAGCGCCCGTGGGGCAGAGAACACCGGGGAGCTGTTTTTT. This gives the protein CASSARGAENTGELFF. The chain recombines TRBV9 with TRBJ2-2; a possible D gene is TRBD1 (5 bases). CDR3 length: 16 amino acids. V dropped 3 bases and J dropped 1 base, with 13 bases sitting between them. CDR1 is SGDLS, CDR2 YYNGEE, per germline.

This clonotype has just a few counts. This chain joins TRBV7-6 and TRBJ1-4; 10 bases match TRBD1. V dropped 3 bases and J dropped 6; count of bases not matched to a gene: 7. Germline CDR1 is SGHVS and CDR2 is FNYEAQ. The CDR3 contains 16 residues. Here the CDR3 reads CASSLTPGTGDEKLFF. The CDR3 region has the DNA TGTGCCAGCAGCTTGACCCCCGGGACAGGGGATGAAAAACTGTTTTTT.

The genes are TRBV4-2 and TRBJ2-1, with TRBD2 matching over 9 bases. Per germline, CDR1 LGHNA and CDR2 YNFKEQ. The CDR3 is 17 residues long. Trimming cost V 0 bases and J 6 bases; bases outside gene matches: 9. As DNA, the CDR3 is TGTGCCAGCAGCCAAGAGTCTACAGCGGGAGGATTCAATGAGCAGTTCTTC. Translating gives CASSQESTAGGFNEQFF.

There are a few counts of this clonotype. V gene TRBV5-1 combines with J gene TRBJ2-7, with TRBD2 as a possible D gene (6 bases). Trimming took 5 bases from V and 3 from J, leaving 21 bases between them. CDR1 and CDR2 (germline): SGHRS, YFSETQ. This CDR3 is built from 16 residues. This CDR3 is CASRDLRGSVVYEQYF. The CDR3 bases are TGCGCCAGCAGAGACCTTCGGGGGAGCGTAGTCTACGAGCAGTACTTC.

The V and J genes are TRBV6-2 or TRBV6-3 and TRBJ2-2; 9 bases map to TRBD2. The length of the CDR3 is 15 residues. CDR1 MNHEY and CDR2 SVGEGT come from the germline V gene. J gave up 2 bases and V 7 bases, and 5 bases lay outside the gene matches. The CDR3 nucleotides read TGTGCCAGCATGGTGACTAGCGGTAACACCGGGGAGCTGTTTTTT. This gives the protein CASMVTSGNTGELFF.

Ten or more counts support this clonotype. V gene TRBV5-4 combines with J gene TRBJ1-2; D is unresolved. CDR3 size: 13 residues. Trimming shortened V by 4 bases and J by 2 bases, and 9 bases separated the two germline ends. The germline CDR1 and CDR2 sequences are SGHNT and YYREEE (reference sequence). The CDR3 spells CASSRDENYGYTF. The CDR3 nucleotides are TGTGCCAGCAGCCGAGATGAGAACTATGGCTACACCTTC. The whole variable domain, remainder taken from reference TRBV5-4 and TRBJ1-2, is ETGVTQSPTHLIKTRGQQVTLRCSSQSGHNTVSWYQQALGQGPQFIFQYYREEENGRGNFPPRFSGLQFPNYSSELNVNALELDDSALYLCASSRDENYGYTFGSGTRLTVV.

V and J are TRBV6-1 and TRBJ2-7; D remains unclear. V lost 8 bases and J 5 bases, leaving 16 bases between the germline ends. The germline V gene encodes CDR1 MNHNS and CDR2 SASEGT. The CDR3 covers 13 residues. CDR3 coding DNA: TGTGCCAGCGATCGGACCCAAGGGAACGAGCAGTACTTC. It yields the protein CASDRTQGNEQYF.

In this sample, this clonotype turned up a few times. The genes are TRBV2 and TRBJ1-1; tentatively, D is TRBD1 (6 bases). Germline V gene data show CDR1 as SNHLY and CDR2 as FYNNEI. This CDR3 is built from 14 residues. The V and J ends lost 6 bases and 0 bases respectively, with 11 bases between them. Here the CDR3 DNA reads TGTGCCAGCAGCCGGACAGCGATGAACACTGAAGCTTTCTTT. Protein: CASSRTAMNTEAFF.

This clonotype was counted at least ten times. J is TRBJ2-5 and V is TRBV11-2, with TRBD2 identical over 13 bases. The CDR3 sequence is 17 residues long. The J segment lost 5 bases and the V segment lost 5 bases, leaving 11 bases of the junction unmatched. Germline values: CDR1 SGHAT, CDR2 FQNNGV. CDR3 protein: CASSPIRTSGRGETQYF. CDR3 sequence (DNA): TGTGCCAGCAGCCCGATTCGGACTAGCGGGAGAGGCGAGACCCAGTACTTC.

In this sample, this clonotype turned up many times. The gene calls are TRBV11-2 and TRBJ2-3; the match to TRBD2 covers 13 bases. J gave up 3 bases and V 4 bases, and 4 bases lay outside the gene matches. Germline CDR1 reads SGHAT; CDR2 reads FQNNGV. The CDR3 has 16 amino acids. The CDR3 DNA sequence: TGTGCCAGCAGCTACGGACTAGCGGGAGATACAGATACGCAGTATTTT. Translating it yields CASSYGLAGDTDTQYF.